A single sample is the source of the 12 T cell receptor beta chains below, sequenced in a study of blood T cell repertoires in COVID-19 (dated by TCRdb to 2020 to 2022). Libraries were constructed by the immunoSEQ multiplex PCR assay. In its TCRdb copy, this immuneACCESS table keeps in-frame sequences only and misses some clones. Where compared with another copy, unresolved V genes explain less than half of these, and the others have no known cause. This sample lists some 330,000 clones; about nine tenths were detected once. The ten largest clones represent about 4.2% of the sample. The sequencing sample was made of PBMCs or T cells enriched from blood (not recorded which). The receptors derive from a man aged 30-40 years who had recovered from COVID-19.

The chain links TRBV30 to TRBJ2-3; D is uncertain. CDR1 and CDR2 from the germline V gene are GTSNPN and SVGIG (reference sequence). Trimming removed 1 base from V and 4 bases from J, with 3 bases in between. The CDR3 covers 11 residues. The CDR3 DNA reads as TGTGCCTGGAGTGCTGCAGATACGCAGTATTTT. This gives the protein CAWSAADTQYF. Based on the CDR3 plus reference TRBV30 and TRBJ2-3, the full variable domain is SQTIHQWPATLVQPVGSPLSLECTVEGTSNPNLYWYRQAAGRGLQLLFYSVGIGQISSEVPQNLSASRPQDRQFILSSKKLLLSDSGFYLCAWSAADTQYFGPGTRLTVL.

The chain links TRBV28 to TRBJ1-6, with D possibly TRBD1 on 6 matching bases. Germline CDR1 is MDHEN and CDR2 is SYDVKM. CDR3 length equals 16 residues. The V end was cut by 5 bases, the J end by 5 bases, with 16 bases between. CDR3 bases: TGTGCCAGCAGTACATCGCGACAGGCCAATAATTCACCCCTCCACTTT. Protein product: CASSTSRQANNSPLHF.

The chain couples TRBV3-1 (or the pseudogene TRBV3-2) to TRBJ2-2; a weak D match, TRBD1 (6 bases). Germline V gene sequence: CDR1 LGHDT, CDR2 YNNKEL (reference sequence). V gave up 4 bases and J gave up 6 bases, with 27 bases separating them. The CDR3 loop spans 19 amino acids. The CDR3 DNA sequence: TGTGCCAGCAGCCCTCACCCCGGACTGGCCGCCGAGGGGGCCGGGGAGCTGTTTTTT. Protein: CASSPHPGLAAEGAGELFF.

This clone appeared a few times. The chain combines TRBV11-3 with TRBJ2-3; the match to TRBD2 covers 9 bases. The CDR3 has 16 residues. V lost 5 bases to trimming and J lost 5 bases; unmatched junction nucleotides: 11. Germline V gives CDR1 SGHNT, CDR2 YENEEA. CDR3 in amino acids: CASSPTPLSGGDTQYF. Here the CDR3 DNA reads TGTGCCAGCAGCCCTACGCCCCTTAGCGGGGGAGATACGCAGTATTTT.

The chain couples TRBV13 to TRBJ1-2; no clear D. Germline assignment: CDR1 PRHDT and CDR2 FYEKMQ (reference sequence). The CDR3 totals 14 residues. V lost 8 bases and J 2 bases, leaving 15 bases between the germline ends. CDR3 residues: CASGEDETNYGYTF. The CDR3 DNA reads TGTGCCAGCGGGGAGGATGAAACGAACTATGGCTACACCTTC.

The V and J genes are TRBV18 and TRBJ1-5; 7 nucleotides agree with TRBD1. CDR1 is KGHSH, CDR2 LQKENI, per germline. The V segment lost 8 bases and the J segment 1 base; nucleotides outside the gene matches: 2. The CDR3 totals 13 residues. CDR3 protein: CASAGQSNQPQHF. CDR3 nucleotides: TGTGCCAGCGCGGGACAGAGCAATCAGCCCCAGCATTTT.

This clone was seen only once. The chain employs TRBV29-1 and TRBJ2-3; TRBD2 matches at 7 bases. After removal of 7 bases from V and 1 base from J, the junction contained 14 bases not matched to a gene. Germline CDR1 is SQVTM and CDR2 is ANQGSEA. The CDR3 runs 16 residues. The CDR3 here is CSAGGWQGEGTDTQYF. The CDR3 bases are TGCAGCGCCGGGGGGTGGCAGGGAGAAGGCACAGATACGCAGTATTTT.

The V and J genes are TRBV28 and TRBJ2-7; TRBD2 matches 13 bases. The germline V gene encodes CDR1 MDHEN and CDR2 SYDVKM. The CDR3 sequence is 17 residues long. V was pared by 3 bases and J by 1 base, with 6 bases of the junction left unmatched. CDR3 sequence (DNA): TGTGCCAGCAGTTTCCTGACTAGCGGGAGGAGATCCTACGAGCAGTACTTC. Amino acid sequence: CASSFLTSGRRSYEQYF.

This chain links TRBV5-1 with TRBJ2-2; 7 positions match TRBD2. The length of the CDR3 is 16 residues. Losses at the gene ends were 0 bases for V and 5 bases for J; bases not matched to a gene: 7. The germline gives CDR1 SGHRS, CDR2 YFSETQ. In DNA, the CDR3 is TGCGCCAGCAGCTTGGAGGGGAGGGCCGTGACCGGGGAGCTGTTTTTT. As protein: CASSLEGRAVTGELFF.

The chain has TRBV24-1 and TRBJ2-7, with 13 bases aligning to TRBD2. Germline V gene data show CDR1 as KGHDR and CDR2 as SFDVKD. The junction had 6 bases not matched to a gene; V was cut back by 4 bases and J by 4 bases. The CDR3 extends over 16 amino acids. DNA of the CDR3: TGTGCCACCAGTGACGAAGGACTAGCGGGAGTGTACGAGCAGTACTTC. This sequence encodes CATSDEGLAGVYEQYF.

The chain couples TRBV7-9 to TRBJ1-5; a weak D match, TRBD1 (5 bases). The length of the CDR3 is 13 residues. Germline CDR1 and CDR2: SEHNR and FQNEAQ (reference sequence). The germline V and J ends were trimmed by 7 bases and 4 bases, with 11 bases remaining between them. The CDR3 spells CASTGGLNQPQHF. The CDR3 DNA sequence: TGTGCCAGCACCGGGGGGTTGAATCAGCCCCAGCATTTT.

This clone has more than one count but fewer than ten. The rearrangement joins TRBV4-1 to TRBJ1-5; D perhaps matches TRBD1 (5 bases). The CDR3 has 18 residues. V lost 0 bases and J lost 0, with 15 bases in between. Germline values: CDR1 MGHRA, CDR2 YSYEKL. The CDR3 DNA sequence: TGCGCCAGCAGCCAAGATCAGGGTTGGTACAATAGCAATCAGCCCCAGCATTTT. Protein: CASSQDQGWYNSNQPQHF.